This T cell receptor beta chain came from a study of blood T cell repertoires in COVID-19. Original analysis: Reference gene primers were amplified, and this amplification served to estimate nucleated cell counts. TCRdb's copy holds only in-frame clones and misses some; the assay was immunoSEQ multiplex PCR. From that table come the V and J calls and clone size; the DNA was used to work out D and trimming. The sample has about 150,000 clones; approximately 85% are singletons. This TCR came from a woman older than 75 with COVID-19, enrolled during active disease. The source material was peripheral blood.

The CDR3 DNA follows: TGTGCCATCAGTGAGTCTGGTAACAACCCCGGGGAGCTGTTTTTT. It specifies CAISESGNNPGELFF. The chain carries TRBV10-3 and TRBJ2-2; no definite D call. The germline CDR1 and CDR2 sequences are ENHRY and SYGVKD. V was pared by 0 bases and J by 6 bases, with 11 bases between. The CDR3 runs to 15 residues.